The rows below give T cell receptor beta chains drawn from one sample of a study of EBV T-cell therapy then PD-1 blockade in nasopharyngeal carcinoma. Their specific antigens are unknown. The method was immunoSEQ multiplex PCR; TCRdb's version includes in-frame clones alone and lacks a portion of them. The sample includes some 19,000 clones, approximately 81% seen only once; the top ten take roughly 30%. This sample comprised CD8+ T cells from blood, obtained at approximately day 30 from a patient whose treatment included autologous EBV-specific T cells and nivolumab. All receptors derive from a man in his forties with nasopharyngeal carcinoma. Each CDR3 is given with its conserved first and last residue. Each record gives: CDR3 DNA, CDR3 protein, V gene, D gene, J gene, clone size. The D gene is left open where the match is weak. Clone size is stated in some rows and not others, as once, few, many or a class when expanded.

TGTGCCAGCAGTACCTACTTGGGGGGTGGCTACACCTTC,CASSTYLGGGYTF,TRBV12-3/TRBV12-4,-,TRBJ1-2,-
TGTGCCAGCAGCTCAGGAGAAAAACTGTTTTTT,CASSSGEKLFF,TRBV5-8,-,TRBJ1-4,-
TGTGCCAGCAGCGGGGACAGGGGGAACTATGGCTACACCTTC,CASSGDRGNYGYTF,TRBV9,TRBD1,TRBJ1-2,-
TGTGCCAGCAGCCCTCAGGGGCAGGACACTGAAGCTTTCTTT,CASSPQGQDTEAFF,TRBV9,-,TRBJ1-1,-
TGCAGCGTTGAATTGCTCCCCCTAGGGAACACCGGGGAGCTGTTTTTT,CSVELLPLGNTGELFF,TRBV29-1,-,TRBJ2-2,-
TGTGCCAGCAGTGACTCCGGGACGCATGGCTACACCTTC,CASSDSGTHGYTF,TRBV25-1,-,TRBJ1-2,-
TGTGCCAGCAGCCCCACCGGGAGCGGGCCTCTTAATGAGCAGTTCTTC,CASSPTGSGPLNEQFF,TRBV7-3,-,TRBJ2-1,-
TGTGCCAGCAGTGAAATTGGGCTAGCGGGGGGGAACGTGGGAGATACGCAGTATTTT,CASSEIGLAGGNVGDTQYF,TRBV2,TRBD2,TRBJ2-3,-
TGTGCCAGCAGCCATTTCACAGGGCGGAACACTGAAGCTTTCTTT,CASSHFTGRNTEAFF,TRBV14,-,TRBJ1-1,-
TGTGCCAGCAGCTTGGAGATTGTCAGGGGCTCTGGAAACACCATATATTTT,CASSLEIVRGSGNTIYF,TRBV7-6,-,TRBJ1-3,once
TGTGCCAGCAGCCCCAGGGTATTCGGGGAGACCCAGTACTTC,CASSPRVFGETQYF,TRBV7-8,-,TRBJ2-5,-
TGTGCCTGGAGTGTCGGTCAGGGTAATCAGCCCCAGCATTTT,CAWSVGQGNQPQHF,TRBV30,-,TRBJ1-5,-
TGTGCCAGCAGCCAAGTTGGCAGGCAGCCCCAGCATTTT,CASSQVGRQPQHF,TRBV3-1/TRBV3-2,-,TRBJ1-5,-
TGCGCCAGCAGCCAAGCCACGGTAGATGAGCAGTTCTTC,CASSQATVDEQFF,TRBV4-3,-,TRBJ2-1,-
TGTGCCAGCAGTTTATCGAAAGCTAATGAGCAGTTCTTC,CASSLSKANEQFF,TRBV27,-,TRBJ2-1,-
TGTGCCAGCAGTTCGGGACAGGGGTGGGAAAAACTGTTTTTT,CASSSGQGWEKLFF,TRBV6-5,TRBD1,TRBJ1-4,-